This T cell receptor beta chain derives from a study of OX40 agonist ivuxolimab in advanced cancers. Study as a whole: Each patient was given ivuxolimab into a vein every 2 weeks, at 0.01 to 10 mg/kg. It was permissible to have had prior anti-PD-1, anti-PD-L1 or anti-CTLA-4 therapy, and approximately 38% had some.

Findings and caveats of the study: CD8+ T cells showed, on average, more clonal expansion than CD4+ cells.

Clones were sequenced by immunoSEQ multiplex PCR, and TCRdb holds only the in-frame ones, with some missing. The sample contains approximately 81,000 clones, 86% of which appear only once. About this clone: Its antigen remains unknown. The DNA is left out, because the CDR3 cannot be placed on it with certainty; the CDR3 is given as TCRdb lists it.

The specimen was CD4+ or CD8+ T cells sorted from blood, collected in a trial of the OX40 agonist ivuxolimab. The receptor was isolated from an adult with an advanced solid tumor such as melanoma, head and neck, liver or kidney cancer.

This CDR3 reads CASSEWGGGTDKFF. The J gene is TRBJ2-1, the V gene TRBV2; TRBD2 is taken as the D call from the table, unchecked against the DNA. The length of the CDR3 is 14 amino acids, counting both ends. Germline CDR1 and CDR2: SNHLY and FYNNEI.